This is a list of T cell receptor beta chains from one sample in a study of blood T cell repertoires in COVID-19. TCRdb keeps only in-frame clones here, not all; method: immunoSEQ multiplex PCR. The profile shows about 130,000 clones, approximately 82% of them singletons. Sample: peripheral blood. All receptors derive from a middle-aged man with active or convalescent COVID-19. The conserved cysteine and the conserved F or W are not part of the CDR3 here. The order of the fields is CDR3 length, V gene, J gene, CDR3 protein.

length: 13; V: TRBV7-3; J: TRBJ2-2; CDR3: ASSPDRAVTGELF
length: 12; V: TRBV10-3; J: TRBJ2-7; CDR3: AISESEGPYEQY
length: 13; V: TRBV7-2; J: TRBJ1-5; CDR3: ASSFWGGESQPQH
length: 12; V: TRBV6-5; J: TRBJ1-6; CDR3: ASSYDRGRSPLH
length: 14; V: TRBV6-1; J: TRBJ2-3; CDR3: ASSDLSRGRPDTQY
length: 17; V: TRBV9; J: TRBJ2-3; CDR3: ASSVLPGGVVKGTDTQY
length: 11; V: TRBV5-1; J: TRBJ1-2; CDR3: ASRGFQYYGYT
length: 12; V: TRBV5-1; J: TRBJ1-2; CDR3: ASSLGLEDYGYT
length: 11; V: TRBV7-2; J: TRBJ2-5; CDR3: ASSLGRQETQY
length: 13; V: TRBV3-1/TRBV3-2; J: TRBJ1-5; CDR3: ASSQEEYSNQPQH
length: 12; V: TRBV11-3; J: TRBJ1-2; CDR3: ASSPTDAGGGYT
length: 13; V: TRBV27; J: TRBJ2-7; CDR3: ASSSRTGGFYEQY
length: 12; V: TRBV18; J: TRBJ1-5; CDR3: ASSEDRGNQPQH
length: 13; V: TRBV19; J: TRBJ2-3; CDR3: ASNQRAGGADTQY
length: 13; V: TRBV18; J: TRBJ1-1; CDR3: ASSLNQDTNTEAF
length: 12; V: TRBV30; J: TRBJ2-2; CDR3: AWSAGTGAGELF
length: 12; V: TRBV5-5; J: TRBJ1-5; CDR3: ASRQEILNQPQH
length: 12; V: TRBV10-3; J: TRBJ2-7; CDR3: AISVGQGANEQY
length: 16; V: TRBV29-1; J: TRBJ2-6; CDR3: SVEDMVPDSSGANVLT
length: 14; V: TRBV6-5; J: TRBJ2-3; CDR3: ASSLRPSTGTDTQY
length: 15; V: TRBV5-4; J: TRBJ2-6; CDR3: ASSLVGGDSGANVLT
length: 13; V: TRBV2; J: TRBJ1-2; CDR3: ASSQDRGQNYGYT
length: 10; V: TRBV6-5; J: TRBJ1-1; CDR3: ASRLTGFEAF
length: 14; V: TRBV3-1/TRBV3-2; J: TRBJ1-1; CDR3: ASSQRNLRGGPEAF
length: 13; V: TRBV11-3; J: TRBJ2-5; CDR3: ASSPGAGVQETQY
length: 14; V: TRBV6-2/TRBV6-3; J: TRBJ1-6; CDR3: ASSVDSGRLNSPLH
length: 14; V: TRBV2; J: TRBJ2-2; CDR3: ASSEASPMNTGELF
length: 14; V: TRBV6-2/TRBV6-3; J: TRBJ2-4; CDR3: ASSRGLFQAKNIQY
length: 15; V: TRBV23-1; J: TRBJ1-4; CDR3: ASSQSTVTGGNEKLF
length: 15; V: TRBV5-1; J: TRBJ1-1; CDR3: ASSLWDSTEVNTEAF
length: 10; V: TRBV29-1; J: TRBJ2-7; CDR3: SARGQNYEQY
length: 13; V: TRBV6-5; J: TRBJ1-3; CDR3: ASSRYQGRGNTIY
length: 13; V: TRBV24-1; J: TRBJ2-3; CDR3: ATSDFRLGTDTQY
length: 12; V: TRBV5-1; J: TRBJ2-7; CDR3: ASMGVAGSYEQY
length: 14; V: TRBV15; J: TRBJ2-3; CDR3: ATSTRTSGGTDTQY
length: 15; V: TRBV16; J: TRBJ1-5; CDR3: ASSHPQGTGSNQPQH
length: 11; V: TRBV5-1; J: TRBJ1-2; CDR3: ASSAEPNYGYT
length: 15; V: TRBV5-1; J: TRBJ1-4; CDR3: ASSPGQGAATNEKLF
length: 17; V: TRBV12-5; J: TRBJ1-5; CDR3: ASGKIDKILEVKNQPQH
length: 10; V: TRBV12-3/TRBV12-4; J: TRBJ1-1; CDR3: ASRRGNTEAF
length: 13; V: TRBV5-4; J: TRBJ2-6; CDR3: ASTKGAGETNVLT